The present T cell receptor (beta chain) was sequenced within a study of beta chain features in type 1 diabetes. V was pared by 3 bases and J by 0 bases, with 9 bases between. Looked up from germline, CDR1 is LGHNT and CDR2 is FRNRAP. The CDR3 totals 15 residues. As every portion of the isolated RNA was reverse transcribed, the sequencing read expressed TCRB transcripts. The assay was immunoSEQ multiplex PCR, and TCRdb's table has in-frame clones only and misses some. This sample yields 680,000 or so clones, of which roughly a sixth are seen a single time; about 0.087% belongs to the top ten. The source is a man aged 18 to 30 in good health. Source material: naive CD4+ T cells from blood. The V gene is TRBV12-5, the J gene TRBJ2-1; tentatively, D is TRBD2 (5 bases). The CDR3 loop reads CASGLGDYSYNEQFF. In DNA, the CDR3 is TGTGCTAGTGGTTTAGGAGACTACTCCTACAATGAGCAGTTCTTC.